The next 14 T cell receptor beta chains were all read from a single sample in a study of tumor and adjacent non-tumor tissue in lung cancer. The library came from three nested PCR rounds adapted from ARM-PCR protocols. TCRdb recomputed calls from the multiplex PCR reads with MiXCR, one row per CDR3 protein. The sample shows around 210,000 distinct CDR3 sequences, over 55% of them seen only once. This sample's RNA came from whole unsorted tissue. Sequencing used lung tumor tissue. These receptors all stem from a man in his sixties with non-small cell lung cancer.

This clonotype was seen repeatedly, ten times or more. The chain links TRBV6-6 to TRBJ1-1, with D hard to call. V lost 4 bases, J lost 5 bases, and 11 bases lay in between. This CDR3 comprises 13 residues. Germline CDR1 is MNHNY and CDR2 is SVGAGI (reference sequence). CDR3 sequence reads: CASSWTVGTEAFF. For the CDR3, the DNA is TGTGCCAGCAGTTGGACCGTTGGGACTGAAGCTTTCTTT.

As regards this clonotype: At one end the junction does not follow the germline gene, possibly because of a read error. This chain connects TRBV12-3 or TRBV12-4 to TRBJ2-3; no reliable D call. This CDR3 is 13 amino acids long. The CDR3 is CASKSRSTDTQYF. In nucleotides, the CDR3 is TGTGCCAGCAAGAGCAGGAGCACAGATACGCAATATTTT.

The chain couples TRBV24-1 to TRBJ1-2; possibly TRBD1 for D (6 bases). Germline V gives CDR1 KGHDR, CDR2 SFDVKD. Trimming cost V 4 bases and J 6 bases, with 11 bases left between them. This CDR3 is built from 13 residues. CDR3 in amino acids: CATSDGQLNGYTF. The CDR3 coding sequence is TGTGCCACCAGTGACGGACAGCTGAATGGCTACACCTTC.

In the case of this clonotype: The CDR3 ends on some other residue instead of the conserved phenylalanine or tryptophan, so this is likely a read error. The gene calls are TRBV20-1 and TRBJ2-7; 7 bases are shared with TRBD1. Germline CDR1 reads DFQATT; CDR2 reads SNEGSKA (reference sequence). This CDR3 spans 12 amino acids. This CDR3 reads CNARENRGEQYL. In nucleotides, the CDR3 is TGCAATGCTAGAGAGAACAGGGGCGAGCAGTACTTA.

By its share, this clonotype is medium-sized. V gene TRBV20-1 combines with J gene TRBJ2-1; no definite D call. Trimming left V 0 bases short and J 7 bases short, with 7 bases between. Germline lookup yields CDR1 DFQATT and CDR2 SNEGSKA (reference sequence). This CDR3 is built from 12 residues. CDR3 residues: CSAREDGNEQFF. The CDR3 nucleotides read TGCAGTGCTAGAGAAGACGGTAATGAGCAGTTCTTC.

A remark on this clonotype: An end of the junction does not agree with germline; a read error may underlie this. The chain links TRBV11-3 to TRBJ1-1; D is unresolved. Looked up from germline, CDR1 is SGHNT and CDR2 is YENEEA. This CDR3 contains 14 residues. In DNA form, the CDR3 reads TGTGCCAGCAACTTAGACGGAGTGAACTCTGAAGCTTTCTTT. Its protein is CASNLDGVNSEAFF.

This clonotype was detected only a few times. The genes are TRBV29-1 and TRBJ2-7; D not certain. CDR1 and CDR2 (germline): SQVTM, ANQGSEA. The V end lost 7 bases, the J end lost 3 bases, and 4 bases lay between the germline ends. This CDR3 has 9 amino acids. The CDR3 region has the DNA TGCAGCGCGAACTACGAGCAGTACTTC. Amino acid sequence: CSANYEQYF.

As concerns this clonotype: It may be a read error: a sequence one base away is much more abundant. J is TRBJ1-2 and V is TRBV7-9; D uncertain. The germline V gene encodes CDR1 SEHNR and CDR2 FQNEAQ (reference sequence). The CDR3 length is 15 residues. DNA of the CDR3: TGTCCCAGCAGCTTAGAGGCAGGAGCTAACTATGGCTACACCTTC. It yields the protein CPSSLEAGANYGYTF. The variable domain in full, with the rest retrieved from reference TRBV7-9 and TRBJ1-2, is DTGVSQNPRHKITKRGQNVTFRCDPISEHNRLYWYRQTLGQGPEFLTYFQNEAQLEKSRLLSDRFSAERPKGSFSTLEIQRTEQGDSAMYLCPSSLEAGANYGYTFGSGTRLTVV.

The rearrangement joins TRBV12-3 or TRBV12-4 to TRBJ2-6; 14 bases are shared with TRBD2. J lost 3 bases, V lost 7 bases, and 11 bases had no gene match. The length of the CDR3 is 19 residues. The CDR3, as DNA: TGTGCCAGCAATCCAGGACTAGCGGGAGGAGTCTTTGGGGCCAACGTCCTGACTTTC. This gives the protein CASNPGLAGGVFGANVLTF.

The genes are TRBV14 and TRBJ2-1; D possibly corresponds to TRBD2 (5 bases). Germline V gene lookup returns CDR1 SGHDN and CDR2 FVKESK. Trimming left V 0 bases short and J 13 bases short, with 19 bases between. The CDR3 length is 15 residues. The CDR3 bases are TGTGCCAGCAGCCAAGATTTTGGGAGAGAGTCTTTCCAGTTCTTC. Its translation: CASSQDFGRESFQFF.

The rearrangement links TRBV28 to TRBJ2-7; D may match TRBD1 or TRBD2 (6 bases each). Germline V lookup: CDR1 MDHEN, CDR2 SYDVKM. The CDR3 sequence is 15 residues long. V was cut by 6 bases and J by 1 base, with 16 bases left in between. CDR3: CASRPTLGGSYEQYF. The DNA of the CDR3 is TGTGCCAGCAGGCCAACTCTAGGGGGGTCCTACGAGCAGTACTTC. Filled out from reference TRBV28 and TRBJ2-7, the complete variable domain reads DVKVTQSSRYLVKRTGEKVFLECVQDMDHENMFWYRQDPGLGLRLIYFSYDVKMKEKGDIPEGYSVSREKKERFSLILESASTNQTSMYLCASRPTLGGSYEQYFGPGTRLTVT.

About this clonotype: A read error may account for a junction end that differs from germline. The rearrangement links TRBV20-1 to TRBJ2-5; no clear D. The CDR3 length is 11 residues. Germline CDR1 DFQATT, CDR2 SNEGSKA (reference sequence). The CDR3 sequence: CSDRDLAVQYF. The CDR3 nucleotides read TGCAGTGATAGAGATTTGGCGGTCCAGTACTTC.

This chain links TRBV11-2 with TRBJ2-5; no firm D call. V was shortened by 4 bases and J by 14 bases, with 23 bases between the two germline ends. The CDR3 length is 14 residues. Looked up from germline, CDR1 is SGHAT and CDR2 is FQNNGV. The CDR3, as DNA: TGTGCCAGCAGCTCTGGAGAGGTCCAAGAGACTCACTACTTC. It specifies CASSSGEVQETHYF.

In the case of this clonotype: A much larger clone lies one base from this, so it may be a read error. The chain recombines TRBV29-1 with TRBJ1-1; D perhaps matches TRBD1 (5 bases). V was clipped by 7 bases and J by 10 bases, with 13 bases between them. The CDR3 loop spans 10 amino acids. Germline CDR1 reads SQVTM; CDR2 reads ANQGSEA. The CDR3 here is CSAQTVVAFF. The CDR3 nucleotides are TGCAGCGCACAGACAGTAGTAGCTTTCTTT.